This TCR beta chain came from a study of T-cell reconstitution after alpha-beta-depleted transplantation in children. Unmatched junction bases numbered 7, after V lost 5 bases and J lost 5 bases. The CDR3 contains 14 residues. CDR1 is LNHDA, CDR2 SQIVND, per germline (reference sequence). Unique molecular identifiers were incorporated into the prepared TCRbeta library. MiXCR, applied by TCRdb to the PCR reads, yields one record per CDR3 protein. This sample yields fewer than 550,000 distinct CDR3 sequences, of which over 9.5% are seen a single time; 2% belongs to the top ten. The source is a child under 10 years old with inherited bone marrow failure, due to receive a stem cell transplant. The sample here was PBMCs, taken before TCRalphabeta/CD19-depleted stem cell transplant. This chain uses TRBV19 with TRBJ2-5, with 8 nucleotides matching TRBD1. CDR3 residues: CASSSRTGLETQYF. CDR3 nucleotide sequence: TGTGCCAGTAGTTCCCGGACAGGGCTGGAGACCCAGTACTTC.